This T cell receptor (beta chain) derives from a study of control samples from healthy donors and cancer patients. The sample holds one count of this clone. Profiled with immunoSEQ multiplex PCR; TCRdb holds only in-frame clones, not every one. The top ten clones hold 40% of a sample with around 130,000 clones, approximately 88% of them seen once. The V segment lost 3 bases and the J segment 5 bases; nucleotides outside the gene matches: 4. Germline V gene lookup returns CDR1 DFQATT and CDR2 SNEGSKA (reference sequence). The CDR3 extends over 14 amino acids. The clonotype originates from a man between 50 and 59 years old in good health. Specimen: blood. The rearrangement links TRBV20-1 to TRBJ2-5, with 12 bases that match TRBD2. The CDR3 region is CSASRTSGAETQYF. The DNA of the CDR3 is TGCAGTGCTAGTCGGACTAGCGGGGCTGAGACCCAGTACTTC.